The 17 T cell receptor beta chains in this list originate from one sample, sequenced in a study of blood T cell repertoires in COVID-19. Sequencing used immunoSEQ multiplex PCR; TCRdb keeps in-frame clones, though not all of them. Counted here are 450,000 or so clones, 89% occurring once; the ten biggest clones make up 0.75% to 0.9%. The material sequenced was peripheral blood. These receptors came from a man between 18 and 35 years old with COVID-19, enrolled during active disease.

The chain uses TRBV4-1 and TRBJ2-3; maybe TRBD2 (5 bases). Germline loops: CDR1 MGHRA, CDR2 YSYEKL. The CDR3 has 15 amino acids. The V end was cut by 1 base, the J end by 1 base, with 9 bases between. The CDR3 sequence: CASSQVDGGTDTQYF. CDR3 DNA: TGCGCCAGCAGCCAAGTAGACGGGGGCACAGATACGCAGTATTTT.

The chain combines TRBV12-5 with TRBJ2-3; 7 bases are shared with TRBD2. This CDR3 has 18 residues. Germline V gene sequence: CDR1 LGHNT, CDR2 FRNRAP. The ends lost 7 bases at V and 3 bases at J; junction bases unmatched: 19. In nucleotides, the CDR3 is TGTGCTAGTGCCGTAGTTCTGGTGCGGGGGAACCGTACAGATACGCAGTATTTT. Its protein product is CASAVVLVRGNRTDTQYF. The entire variable domain, with the rest obtained from reference TRBV12-5 and TRBJ2-3, is as follows: DARVTQTPRHKVTEMGQEVTMRCQPILGHNTVFWYRQTMMQGLELLAYFRNRAPLDDSGMPKDRFSAEMPDATLATLKIQPSEPRDSAVYFCASAVVLVRGNRTDTQYFGPGTRLTVL.

This clone showed up just once. The V gene is TRBV6-5, the J gene TRBJ2-7, with TRBD2 identical over 10 bases. The CDR3 length is 13 residues. The J segment lost 3 bases and the V segment lost 10 bases, leaving 6 bases of the junction unmatched. Looked up from germline, CDR1 is MNHEY and CDR2 is SVGAGI. Here the CDR3 DNA reads TGTGCCACCCAACTAGCGGGGTTCTACGAGCAGTACTTC. This encodes CATQLAGFYEQYF.

This chain joins TRBV2 and TRBJ2-1, with 11 bases lining up with TRBD2. Germline CDR1 SNHLY, CDR2 FYNNEI. The length of the CDR3 is 14 residues. V gave up 6 bases and J gave up 9 bases; unmatched junction bases: 7. The CDR3 DNA is TGTGCCAGCAGGCCCACTAGCGGGAGTGGTGAGCAGTTCTTC. Translating it yields CASRPTSGSGEQFF.

The rearrangement links TRBV7-9 to TRBJ2-3; D is perhaps TRBD1 (5 bases). Germline assignment: CDR1 SEHNR and CDR2 FQNEAQ (reference sequence). The length of the CDR3 is 13 residues. Deletions cut 5 bases from V and 2 bases from J, with 8 bases between. The CDR3 sequence: CASSPGYTDTQYF. CDR3 nucleotides: TGTGCCAGCAGCCCAGGGTACACAGATACGCAGTATTTT.

This rearrangement joins TRBV5-8 to TRBJ1-5; TRBD1 is a possible D gene (6 bases). Per germline, CDR1 SGHTS and CDR2 YDEGEE. The length of the CDR3 is 16 residues. V shed 0 bases and J shed 7 bases, with 17 bases lying between them. The CDR3 DNA sequence: TGTGCCAGCAGCTTGGCGCCGCAGGGGTTCGACCAGCCCCAGCATTTT. This sequence encodes CASSLAPQGFDQPQHF.

The gene calls are TRBV29-1 and TRBJ2-3; tentatively, D is TRBD2 (5 bases). Germline V gene sequence: CDR1 SQVTM, CDR2 ANQGSEA. The V and J ends lost 8 bases and 2 bases respectively, with 14 bases between them. The CDR3 is 13 residues long. CDR3 sequence: CSLEERFTDTQYF. Written as DNA, the CDR3 is TGCAGCCTGGAGGAAAGGTTCACAGATACGCAGTATTTT.

The chain carries TRBV4-1 and TRBJ1-2; 8 bases are shared with TRBD1. The CDR3 has 15 residues. Looked up from germline, CDR1 is MGHRA and CDR2 is YSYEKL. With 3 bases clipped from V and 5 bases from J, the junction kept 8 bases outside the gene matches. CDR3 sequence reads: CASSQEDRAGYGYTF. The CDR3 region has the DNA TGCGCCAGCAGCCAGGAGGACAGGGCGGGGTATGGCTACACCTTC.

This clone was seen a few times. The gene calls are TRBV12-3 or TRBV12-4 and TRBJ1-6, with TRBD1 matching over 8 bases. V lost 6 bases and J lost 7; bases outside the gene matches: 2. The CDR3 extends over 13 amino acids. CDR3 nucleotide sequence: TGTGCCAGCAGGGACAGGGAAAATTCACCCCTCCACTTT. It yields the protein CASRDRENSPLHF.

V gene TRBV6-6 combines with J gene TRBJ1-5, with 8 bases matching TRBD1. The CDR3 has 14 residues. CDR1 and CDR2 from the germline V gene are MNHNY and SVGAGI (reference sequence). Trimming took 10 bases from V and 6 from J; bases not matched to a gene: 11. The CDR3 protein is CATRTGRKSQPQHF. DNA for the CDR3: TGTGCCACCCGGACAGGGAGGAAGAGTCAGCCCCAGCATTTT.

The V gene is TRBV2, the J gene TRBJ1-5, with 7 positions matching TRBD1. Trimming took 6 bases from V and 8 from J; bases not matched to a gene: 13. The CDR3 runs to 15 residues. Germline V gives CDR1 SNHLY, CDR2 FYNNEI. This CDR3 is CASRTYQGVGEPQHF. The CDR3 coding sequence is TGTGCCAGCAGGACTTATCAGGGGGTGGGAGAGCCCCAGCATTTT.

The chain combines TRBV5-1 with TRBJ2-6; D gene ambiguous. Trimming took off 1 base at V and 3 bases at J, with 5 bases between the two ends. The germline gives CDR1 SGHRS, CDR2 YFSETQ. This CDR3 region has 14 residues. The CDR3 DNA reads as TGCGCCAGCAGCTTGAGGAGTGGGGCCAACGTCCTGACTTTC. Protein product: CASSLRSGANVLTF. Together with reference TRBV5-1 and TRBJ2-6, the CDR3 gives the full variable domain: KAGVTQTPRYLIKTRGQQVTLSCSPISGHRSVSWYQQTPGQGLQFLFEYFSETQRNKGNFPGRFSGRQFSNSRSEMNVSTLELGDSALYLCASSLRSGANVLTFGAGSRLTVL.

This clone was detected once. The chain carries TRBV7-6 and TRBJ1-1; tentative D call: TRBD1 (5 bases). Germline CDR1 is SGHVS and CDR2 is FNYEAQ. Trimming shortened V by 5 bases and J by 4 bases, and 20 bases separated the two germline ends. This CDR3 is built from 16 residues. CDR3 region: CASSPRAGGLPTEAFF. CDR3 in DNA: TGTGCCAGCAGCCCCCGGGCGGGGGGGTTGCCCACTGAAGCTTTCTTT.

This clone was recorded once. This chain uses TRBV11-3 with TRBJ1-2, with D perhaps TRBD1 (6 bases). There are 15 residues in the CDR3. V lost 4 bases and J lost 4, with 16 bases in between. The germline gives CDR1 SGHNT, CDR2 YENEEA. CDR3 sequence reads: CASSSRDTTSYGYTF. The CDR3 DNA follows: TGTGCCAGCAGCTCCCGGGACACAACCAGCTATGGCTACACCTTC.

V usage is TRBV3-1 (or the pseudogene TRBV3-2) and J usage is TRBJ2-5, with 12 nucleotides matching TRBD2. V was clipped by 7 bases and J by 5 bases; unmatched bases: 8. Germline assignment: CDR1 LGHDT and CDR2 YNNKEL (reference sequence). This CDR3 region has 15 residues. The CDR3 nucleotides are TGTGCCAGCACACCACTAGCGGGAGGAGGTGAGACCCAGTACTTC. It encodes CASTPLAGGGETQYF.

The table lists this clone with a few counts. The rearrangement links TRBV19 to TRBJ2-5; 7 bases are shared with TRBD2. Looked up from germline, CDR1 is LNHDA and CDR2 is SQIVND (reference sequence). The CDR3 length is 13 residues. The trim removed 8 bases at V and 2 bases at J, leaving 5 bases unmatched. CDR3 loop: CASHPSGQETQYF. CDR3 coding DNA: TGTGCCAGTCACCCTAGCGGACAAGAGACCCAGTACTTC. The full variable domain, completed using reference TRBV19 and TRBJ2-5, is DGGITQSPKYLFRKEGQNVTLSCEQNLNHDAMYWYRQDPGQGLRLIYYSQIVNDFQKGDIAEGYSVSREKKESFPLTVTSAQKNPTAFYLCASHPSGQETQYFGPGTRLLVL.

Turning to this clone: Within the sample, other DNA sequences also encode this same CDR3. V usage is TRBV7-9 and J usage is TRBJ2-5, with 8 bases fitting TRBD1. CDR1 and CDR2 from the germline V gene are SEHNR and FQNEAQ (reference sequence). The CDR3 totals 15 residues. Trimming cost V 3 bases and J 1 base; bases outside gene matches: 4. CDR3 nucleotides: TGTGCCAGCAGCTTCGCAGGGGGCCTCCAAGAGACCCAGTACTTC. This gives the protein CASSFAGGLQETQYF. Complete variable domain (other parts from reference TRBV7-9 and TRBJ2-5): DTGVSQNPRHKITKRGQNVTFRCDPISEHNRLYWYRQTLGQGPEFLTYFQNEAQLEKSRLLSDRFSAERPKGSFSTLEIQRTEQGDSAMYLCASSFAGGLQETQYFGPGTRLLVL.